The 29 T cell receptor beta chains given below trace back to one sample, sequenced in a study of cytomegalovirus exposure and HLA in healthy donors. Vbeta (60) and Jbeta (13) primers were used in the PCR. The repertoire was sequenced with immunoSEQ multiplex PCR; TCRdb's copy has only in-frame clones and lacks some. The data hold 100,000 to 150,000 clones, with about 81% observed a single time. The sequencing input was PBMCs. The origin of the receptors is a woman aged 30 to 39 in good health and CMV-seronegative.

As regards this clone: At one end the junction does not follow the germline gene, possibly because of a read error. The chain couples TRBV6-5 to TRBJ1-5; tentative D call: TRBD1 (6 bases). The CDR3 totals 12 residues. The germline V gene encodes CDR1 MNHEY and CDR2 SVGAGI. CDR3 nucleotides: TGTGCCAGCAGTTACCCCTACAGGGATAGGTACTTT. Residues: CASSYPYRDRYF.

The chain couples TRBV18 to TRBJ1-3; D is ambiguous. Germline V gives CDR1 KGHSH, CDR2 LQKENI. CDR3 length equals 15 residues. The V and J ends lost 4 bases and 2 bases respectively, with 12 bases between them. The CDR3, as DNA: TGTGCCAGCTCACACGACCGGGATACTGGAAACACCATATATTTT. Protein product: CASSHDRDTGNTIYF.

The chain combines TRBV9 with TRBJ1-2, with D maybe TRBD1 (6 bases). CDR3 length equals 12 residues. The germline V gene has CDR1 SGDLS and CDR2 YYNGEE. V was shortened by 0 bases and J by 7 bases, with 7 bases between the two germline ends. CDR3 protein: CASSVGQVGYTF. CDR3 DNA: TGTGCCAGCAGCGTAGGACAGGTTGGCTACACCTTC.

The V gene is TRBV6-5, the J gene TRBJ2-7; the match to TRBD1 covers 9 bases. With 2 bases clipped from V and 1 base from J, the junction kept 3 bases outside the gene matches. Germline CDR1 is MNHEY and CDR2 is SVGAGI. The CDR3 loop spans 15 amino acids. The DNA of the CDR3 is TGTGCCAGCAGTTACGCCGGGACAGGGTCCTACGAGCAGTACTTC. As protein: CASSYAGTGSYEQYF.

The chain links TRBV7-2 to TRBJ2-1; 12 nucleotides line up with TRBD2. The trim removed 5 bases at V and 7 bases at J, leaving 6 bases unmatched. The CDR3 is made up of 15 amino acids. Germline CDR1 is SGHTA and CDR2 is FQGNSA. The CDR3 nucleotides read TGTGCCAGCAGCCCGCCGGGACTAGCGGGTAATGAGCAGTTCTTC. This sequence encodes CASSPPGLAGNEQFF.

This chain connects TRBV5-6 to TRBJ2-7; the match to TRBD1 covers 10 bases. J was trimmed by 2 bases and V by 2 bases; bases with no gene match: 4. CDR1 and CDR2 (germline): SGHDT, YYEEEE. The CDR3 consists of 15 residues. CDR3 protein: CASSFRTGGPYEQYF. In nucleotides, the CDR3 is TGTGCCAGCAGCTTTCGGACAGGGGGTCCCTACGAGCAGTACTTC. Full variable domain (missing parts from reference TRBV5-6 and TRBJ2-7): DAGVTQSPTHLIKTRGQQVTLRCSPKSGHDTVSWYQQALGQGPQFIFQYYEEEERQRGNFPDRFSGHQFPNYSSELNVNALLLGDSALYLCASSFRTGGPYEQYFGPGTRLTVT.

V and J are TRBV30 and TRBJ1-6; 8 positions agree with TRBD1. CDR3 length: 15 residues. Germline V lookup: CDR1 GTSNPN, CDR2 SVGIG (reference sequence). The trim removed 5 bases at V and 4 bases at J, leaving 7 bases unmatched. DNA for the CDR3: TGTGCCTGGGAGGACAGGGCGGGGTATAATTCACCCCTCCACTTT. Translating it yields CAWEDRAGYNSPLHF.

This chain joins TRBV30 and TRBJ2-6, with D possibly being TRBD1 (5 bases). The CDR3 spans 16 residues. CDR1 and CDR2 from the germline V gene are GTSNPN and SVGIG (reference sequence). The germline V and J ends were trimmed by 7 bases and 0 bases, with 16 bases remaining between them. The chain's CDR3 is CALSRELLSGANVLTF. CDR3 coding DNA: TGTGCCTTAAGCAGGGAACTACTCTCTGGGGCCAACGTCCTGACTTTC.

This rearrangement joins TRBV19 to TRBJ2-7, with a tentative D call TRBD2 (5 bases). Germline V CDR1 and CDR2: LNHDA, SQIVND (reference sequence). V lost 1 base to trimming and J lost 4 bases, with 14 bases between them. The length of the CDR3 is 15 residues. DNA of the CDR3: TGTGCCAGTAGTATAGCCCCAGGAGGCAAGTACGAGCAGTACTTC. This codes for CASSIAPGGKYEQYF.

The gene calls are TRBV2 and TRBJ2-2; 7 positions match TRBD2. V lost 7 bases and J lost 3; bases outside the gene matches: 5. The CDR3 length is 14 residues. Germline assignment: CDR1 SNHLY and CDR2 FYNNEI. This CDR3 is CASTGLGYTGELFF. CDR3 nucleotide sequence: TGTGCCAGCACTGGACTAGGTTACACCGGGGAGCTGTTTTTT.

The sample holds a few counts of this clone. The gene calls are TRBV29-1 and TRBJ2-1; 12 nucleotides align to TRBD2. The CDR3 is made up of 14 amino acids. CDR1 is SQVTM and CDR2 is ANQGSEA in the germline V gene. V shed 3 bases and J 8 bases; nucleotides not matched to a gene: 5. CDR3 region: CSVENWTSGDEQFF. CDR3 nucleotides: TGCAGCGTTGAGAATTGGACTAGCGGGGATGAGCAGTTCTTC.

V and J are TRBV5-1 and TRBJ1-1; D is possibly TRBD1 (5 bases). This CDR3 comprises 16 residues. Deletions cut 3 bases from V and 4 bases from J, with 19 bases between. CDR1 is SGHRS and CDR2 is YFSETQ in the germline V gene. CDR3 region: CASSWGETAGSTEAFF. The CDR3 DNA is TGCGCCAGCAGCTGGGGTGAGACAGCAGGGTCCACTGAAGCTTTCTTT.

This rearrangement joins TRBV29-1 to TRBJ1-2, with TRBD1 matching 7 bases. The V gene's germline CDR1 is SQVTM and CDR2 ANQGSEA. The CDR3 has 14 residues. J lost 4 bases, V lost 3 bases, and 8 bases had no gene match. CDR3 region: CSVDLPGQAYGYTF. The CDR3, as DNA: TGCAGCGTTGACCTCCCAGGACAGGCCTATGGCTACACCTTC.

This sequence joins TRBV5-1 and TRBJ1-2, with no clear D. The CDR3 length is 13 residues. V was cut by 8 bases and J by 4 bases, with 15 bases left in between. The V gene's germline CDR1 is SGHRS and CDR2 YFSETQ. The CDR3 region is CARSGGEPYGYTF. DNA for the CDR3: TGCGCCAGAAGCGGCGGGGAGCCCTATGGCTACACCTTC.

This chain connects TRBV7-2 to TRBJ2-1, with TRBD1 matching 9 bases. J lost 4 bases, V lost 8 bases, and 9 bases had no gene match. The CDR3 totals 15 residues. The germline V gene encodes CDR1 SGHTA and CDR2 FQGNSA. The CDR3 is CASGGGTGTYNEQFF. The CDR3 bases are TGTGCCAGCGGAGGGGGGACAGGGACTTACAATGAGCAGTTCTTC.

The chain couples TRBV7-3 to TRBJ1-1; D is undetermined. CDR1 SGHTA and CDR2 FQGTGA come from the germline V gene. Trimming took off 5 bases at V and 1 base at J, with 8 bases between the two ends. The CDR3 length is 13 residues. In DNA form, the CDR3 reads TGTGCCAGCAGCAAAACACAGAACACTGAAGCTTTCTTT. As protein: CASSKTQNTEAFF.

The chain combines TRBV5-1 with TRBJ2-5; 10 nucleotides agree with TRBD2. CDR3 length: 16 residues. V lost 0 bases, J lost 5 bases, and 7 bases stayed unmatched. Germline V gene sequence: CDR1 SGHRS, CDR2 YFSETQ. Here the CDR3 reads CASSLGTSGKLETQYF. The CDR3 nucleotides are TGCGCCAGCAGCTTGGGCACTAGCGGGAAATTGGAGACCCAGTACTTC.

This chain joins TRBV19 and TRBJ1-1, with TRBD1 as a possible D gene (6 bases). V was trimmed by 5 bases and J by 5 bases, leaving 12 bases between them. This CDR3 comprises 13 residues. Germline CDR1 LNHDA, CDR2 SQIVND (reference sequence). The CDR3 bases are TGTGCCAGTAGTTGGCAGGGGTATACTGAAGCTTTCTTT. Protein product: CASSWQGYTEAFF.

V is TRBV11-2 and J is TRBJ2-1, with TRBD2 as a possible D gene (6 bases). This CDR3 has 14 residues. CDR1 SGHAT and CDR2 FQNNGV come from the germline V gene. V gave up 0 bases and J gave up 5 bases, with 8 bases separating them. CDR3 nucleotide sequence: TGTGCCAGCAGCTTAGAACTAGCAGACAATGAGCAGTTCTTC. Encoded protein: CASSLELADNEQFF.

This rearrangement joins TRBV2 to TRBJ2-1; perhaps TRBD2 as D (6 bases). The CDR3 is 15 amino acids. V lost 4 bases and J 2 bases, leaving 12 bases between the germline ends. CDR1 and CDR2 from the germline V gene are SNHLY and FYNNEI. The CDR3: CASSGRGRTYNEQFF. The CDR3 nucleotides read TGTGCCAGCAGTGGGAGGGGCAGGACCTACAATGAGCAGTTCTTC.

The chain couples TRBV2 to TRBJ1-5; D unresolved. The germline V and J ends were trimmed by 3 bases and 6 bases, with 12 bases remaining between them. CDR1 is SNHLY, CDR2 FYNNEI, per germline. This CDR3 region has 14 residues. CDR3 DNA: TGTGCCAGCAGTGAGACCTACGAGGCTCAGCCCCAGCATTTT. Protein sequence: CASSETYEAQPQHF.

This chain uses TRBV6-6 with TRBJ1-2, with 8 bases lining up with TRBD1. Germline CDR1 MNHNY, CDR2 SVGAGI (reference sequence). There are 15 residues in the CDR3. Losses at the gene ends were 7 bases for V and 1 base for J; bases not matched to a gene: 8. The CDR3 sequence is CASTKGDRSNYGYTF. The DNA of the CDR3 is TGTGCCAGCACCAAGGGGGACAGGAGTAACTATGGCTACACCTTC.

The chain couples TRBV27 to TRBJ2-1; 8 nucleotides match TRBD1. The junction had 12 bases not matched to a gene; V was cut back by 7 bases and J by 7 bases. Per the germline V gene, CDR1 is MNHEY and CDR2 is SMNVEV (reference sequence). This CDR3 region has 15 residues. The chain's CDR3 is CASKTWTGFKNEQFF. Here the CDR3 DNA reads TGTGCCAGCAAAACATGGACAGGGTTTAAAAATGAGCAGTTCTTC.

This clone was found a few times. The CDR3 loop is CASSPRQNYNEQFF. The CDR3, as DNA: TGTGCCAGCAGTCCGAGGCAGAACTACAATGAGCAGTTCTTC. The chain joins TRBV11-2 to TRBJ2-1; no firm D call. From germline, CDR1 is SGHAT and CDR2 FQNNGV. The CDR3 has 14 residues. Trimming shortened V by 6 bases and J by 3 bases, and 12 bases separated the two germline ends.

J is TRBJ2-5 and V is TRBV7-9; TRBD1 matches 10 bases. The junction had 5 bases not matched to a gene; V was cut back by 5 bases and J by 2 bases. CDR3 length: 15 amino acids. Germline CDR1 reads SEHNR; CDR2 reads FQNEAQ (reference sequence). CDR3: CASSSDRGPQETQYF. CDR3 sequence (DNA): TGTGCCAGCAGCAGCGACAGGGGGCCGCAAGAGACCCAGTACTTC.

V and J are TRBV6-5 and TRBJ2-3; D is unresolved. Germline V gene sequence: CDR1 MNHEY, CDR2 SVGAGI. The V end lost 2 bases, the J end lost 0 bases, and 9 bases lay between the germline ends. The CDR3 runs to 15 residues. CDR3 region: CASSYGETSTDTQYF. The CDR3 region has the DNA TGTGCCAGCAGTTACGGTGAAACTAGCACAGATACGCAGTATTTT.

This chain connects TRBV19 to TRBJ1-4; the match to TRBD1 covers 10 bases. The germline CDR1 and CDR2 sequences are LNHDA and SQIVND (reference sequence). The CDR3 sequence is 14 residues long. J lost 5 bases, V lost 6 bases, and 3 bases had no gene match. CDR3 in amino acids: CASRRTGGNEKLFF. The CDR3 nucleotides are TGTGCCAGTAGACGGACAGGGGGGAATGAAAAACTGTTTTTT.

This rearrangement joins TRBV29-1 to TRBJ2-7; perhaps TRBD2 as D (6 bases). The V and J ends lost 5 bases and 7 bases respectively, with 18 bases between them. CDR3 size: 13 residues. Germline V gene sequence: CDR1 SQVTM, CDR2 ANQGSEA. The CDR3 coding sequence is TGCAGCGTTCTCGATGGGGGGTTGTGGGAGCAGTACTTC. Protein product: CSVLDGGLWEQYF.

The V and J genes are TRBV7-2 and TRBJ1-1; tentatively, D is TRBD1 (6 bases). V was trimmed by 4 bases and J by 3 bases, leaving 12 bases between them. Germline V CDR1 and CDR2: SGHTA, FQGNSA. The CDR3 is 14 amino acids. The CDR3 loop is CASSYYREDTEAFF. The CDR3 DNA follows: TGTGCCAGCAGCTACTACAGGGAAGACACTGAAGCTTTCTTT.